This TCR beta chain was sequenced in a study of OX40 agonist ivuxolimab in advanced cancers. General study points: CD8+ T cells averaged more expanded clones than CD4+. CD4+ and CD8+ T cells in blood underwent clonal expansion by week 6 at 0.1 to 3.0 mg/kg.

Worth noting for this clone: The antigen is undetermined.

Repertoires were generated with immunoSEQ multiplex PCR, while TCRdb's copy carries only in-frame clones and drops some. The table lists 25,000 to 30,000 clones, around four fifths of them singletons, with 26% in the top ten. This CDR3 has 16 amino acids. Germline V gives CDR1 SGDLS, CDR2 YYNGEE. V lost 3 bases to trimming and J lost 0 bases, with 16 bases between them. Specimen: CD4+ or CD8+ T cells sorted from blood, collected in a trial of the OX40 agonist ivuxolimab. This sequence joins TRBV9 and TRBJ2-7; D tentatively fits TRBD1 or TRBD2 (5 bases each). This sequence originates from an adult with an advanced solid tumor such as melanoma, head and neck, liver or kidney cancer. CDR3 region: CASSGGSGTASYEQYF. For the CDR3, the DNA is TGTGCCAGCAGCGGCGGATCCGGGACGGCCTCCTACGAGCAGTACTTC.